This TCR beta chain was obtained from a study of read filtering for tumor transcriptome and immune sequencing. Germline CDR1 reads SQVTM; CDR2 reads ANQGSEA. The CDR3 is 13 residues long. With 7 bases removed from V and 3 bases from J, the gap between germline ends came to 14 bases. Molecular barcoded adaptors covering alpha/delta and beta/gamma chains were used on approximately 400 ng RNA. TCRdb analysed the reads with MiXCR anew, one entry per CDR3 protein. The sample yields around 50,000 distinct CDR3 sequences, under 25% seen once. The sequenced material came from a population of CD138-negative cells sorted from bone marrow. The TCR sequence derives from a donor aged 40 or older with multiple myeloma. This chain connects TRBV29-1 to TRBJ2-3; maybe TRBD2 (7 bases). The CDR3: CSAKRGATDTQYF. The CDR3 bases are TGCAGCGCCAAACGGGGGGCGACAGATACGCAGTATTTT.